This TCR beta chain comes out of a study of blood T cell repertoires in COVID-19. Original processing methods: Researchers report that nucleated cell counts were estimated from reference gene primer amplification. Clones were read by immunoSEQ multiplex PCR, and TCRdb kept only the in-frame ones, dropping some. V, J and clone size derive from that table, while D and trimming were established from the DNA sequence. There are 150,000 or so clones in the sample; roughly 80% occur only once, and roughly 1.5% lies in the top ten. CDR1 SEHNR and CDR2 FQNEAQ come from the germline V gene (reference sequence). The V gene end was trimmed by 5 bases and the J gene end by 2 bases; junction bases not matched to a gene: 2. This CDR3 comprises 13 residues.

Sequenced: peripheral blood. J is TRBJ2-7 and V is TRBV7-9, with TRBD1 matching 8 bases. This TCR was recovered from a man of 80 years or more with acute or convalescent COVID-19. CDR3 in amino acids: CASSIQGAYEQYF. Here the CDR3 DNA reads TGTGCCAGCAGCATACAGGGGGCCTACGAGCAGTACTTC.